These T cell receptor beta chains were read from a single sample in a study of blood T cell repertoires in COVID-19. Sequencing used immunoSEQ multiplex PCR; TCRdb keeps in-frame clones, though not all of them. This sample has under 45,000 clones, with over 70% found just once. Sequencing was done on a sample of peripheral blood. These receptors originate from a human donor in a cohort sampled during active COVID-19. The CDR3 runs from the conserved cysteine through the conserved F or W. The D gene is left open where the match is weak. A row's size may be missing; if present it is once, few, many or a size class.

v_call: TRBV9; d_call: TRBD1; clone_size: NA; j_call: TRBJ1-1; cdr3_aa: CASSTHSGTGGTEAFF; cdr3_nt: TGTGCCAGCAGCACACACTCCGGGACAGGGGGCACTGAAGCTTTCTTT
v_call: TRBV5-1; d_call: TRBD1; clone_size: NA; j_call: TRBJ2-7; cdr3_aa: CASSLTGGRYEQYF; cdr3_nt: TGCGCCAGCAGCTTGACAGGGGGGAGATACGAGCAGTACTTC
v_call: TRBV5-1; d_call: TRBD1; clone_size: few; j_call: TRBJ2-1; cdr3_aa: CASSAGTGLRDEQFF; cdr3_nt: TGCGCCAGCAGCGCGGGGACAGGGCTTAGGGATGAGCAGTTCTTC
v_call: TRBV18; d_call: TRBD1; clone_size: NA; j_call: TRBJ2-7; cdr3_aa: CASSETGRAYEQYF; cdr3_nt: TGTGCCAGCTCTGAGACAGGGAGAGCCTACGAGCAGTACTTC
v_call: TRBV11-2; d_call: TRBD1; clone_size: NA; j_call: TRBJ1-2; cdr3_aa: CASSLTGRNYGYTF; cdr3_nt: TGTGCCAGCAGCTTGACAGGGAGGAACTATGGCTACACCTTC
v_call: TRBV5-1; d_call: TRBD1; clone_size: NA; j_call: TRBJ1-1; cdr3_aa: CASSSPGQGYTEAFF; cdr3_nt: TGCGCCAGCAGCTCTCCGGGACAGGGCTACACTGAAGCTTTCTTT
v_call: TRBV5-1; d_call: NA; clone_size: NA; j_call: TRBJ2-3; cdr3_aa: CASSFGSSTDTQYF; cdr3_nt: TGCGCCAGCAGCTTCGGGTCTAGCACAGATACGCAGTATTTT
v_call: TRBV4-3; d_call: NA; clone_size: NA; j_call: TRBJ1-2; cdr3_aa: CASSQDVGRADGYTF; cdr3_nt: TGCGCCAGCAGCCAAGATGTCGGCAGGGCGGATGGCTACACCTTC
v_call: TRBV6-5; d_call: NA; clone_size: NA; j_call: TRBJ2-7; cdr3_aa: CASSPHRTDEQYF; cdr3_nt: TGTGCCAGCAGCCCCCATAGGACAGACGAGCAGTACTTC
v_call: TRBV6-6; d_call: NA; clone_size: NA; j_call: TRBJ1-4; cdr3_aa: CASSYLHFNEKLFF; cdr3_nt: TGTGCCAGCAGTTATTTACATTTTAATGAAAAACTGTTTTTT
v_call: TRBV7-9; d_call: NA; clone_size: NA; j_call: TRBJ1-2; cdr3_aa: CASTGQVPGYTF; cdr3_nt: TGTGCCAGCACAGGCCAGGTTCCTGGCTACACCTTC
v_call: TRBV7-2; d_call: NA; clone_size: NA; j_call: TRBJ2-3; cdr3_aa: CASSQEVSTDTQYF; cdr3_nt: TGTGCCAGCAGCCAGGAGGTTAGCACAGATACGCAGTATTTT
v_call: TRBV28; d_call: NA; clone_size: NA; j_call: TRBJ1-6; cdr3_aa: CASSFDRPGNSSPLHF; cdr3_nt: TGTGCCAGCAGTTTCGACAGGCCCGGCAATAGTTCACCCCTCCACTTT
v_call: TRBV19; d_call: NA; clone_size: medium-sized; j_call: TRBJ1-5; cdr3_aa: CASSIPGSGQPQHF; cdr3_nt: TGTGCCAGTAGTATACCGGGGAGCGGGCAGCCCCAGCATTTT
v_call: TRBV5-4; d_call: NA; clone_size: NA; j_call: TRBJ2-3; cdr3_aa: CASSLDGGTDTQYF; cdr3_nt: TGTGCCAGCAGCTTGGACGGAGGCACAGATACGCAGTATTTT
v_call: TRBV20-1; d_call: NA; clone_size: NA; j_call: TRBJ2-7; cdr3_aa: CSAPQGLGQYF; cdr3_nt: TGCAGTGCTCCTCAGGGGCTCGGGCAGTACTTC
v_call: TRBV6-4; d_call: TRBD1; clone_size: NA; j_call: TRBJ1-1; cdr3_aa: CASSTGTHTEAFF; cdr3_nt: TGTGCCAGCTCGACAGGGACCCACACTGAAGCTTTCTTT
v_call: TRBV7-9; d_call: NA; clone_size: NA; j_call: TRBJ1-1; cdr3_aa: CASRIPRGNTEAFF; cdr3_nt: TGTGCCAGCAGAATTCCCAGGGGGAACACTGAAGCTTTCTTT
v_call: TRBV18; d_call: NA; clone_size: NA; j_call: TRBJ2-5; cdr3_aa: CASSRTGHYQETQYF; cdr3_nt: TGTGCCAGCTCAAGGACCGGACATTATCAAGAGACCCAGTACTTC
v_call: TRBV5-1; d_call: TRBD2; clone_size: NA; j_call: TRBJ2-5; cdr3_aa: CASSRTPGLAGGDQETQYF; cdr3_nt: TGCGCCAGCAGCCGCACTCCCGGACTAGCGGGGGGGGATCAAGAGACCCAGTACTTC
v_call: TRBV14; d_call: NA; clone_size: few; j_call: TRBJ1-4; cdr3_aa: CASSQDHAATNEKLFF; cdr3_nt: TGTGCCAGCAGCCAAGATCATGCGGCAACTAATGAAAAACTGTTTTTT
v_call: TRBV18; d_call: TRBD2; clone_size: NA; j_call: TRBJ2-1; cdr3_aa: CASSPGGGAYNEQFF; cdr3_nt: TGTGCCAGCTCACCCGGCGGGGGGGCCTACAATGAGCAGTTCTTC
v_call: TRBV5-4; d_call: TRBD1; clone_size: NA; j_call: TRBJ1-1; cdr3_aa: CASSKDRGVYTEAFF; cdr3_nt: TGTGCCAGCAGCAAAGACAGGGGGGTATATACTGAAGCTTTCTTT
v_call: TRBV19; d_call: NA; clone_size: NA; j_call: TRBJ1-1; cdr3_aa: CASSNRQNTEAFF; cdr3_nt: TGTGCCAGTAGTAATCGACAGAACACTGAAGCTTTCTTT
v_call: TRBV19; d_call: TRBD1; clone_size: NA; j_call: TRBJ1-5; cdr3_aa: CASSSGQGARQPQHF; cdr3_nt: TGTGCCAGTAGTTCGGGTCAGGGGGCCCGTCAGCCCCAGCATTTT
v_call: TRBV6-2/TRBV6-3; d_call: TRBD1; clone_size: NA; j_call: TRBJ2-3; cdr3_aa: CASSYYRGQDTQYF; cdr3_nt: TGTGCCAGCAGTTATTACAGGGGCCAAGATACGCAGTATTTT
v_call: TRBV3-1/TRBV3-2; d_call: TRBD2; clone_size: NA; j_call: TRBJ2-1; cdr3_aa: CASSQSTSGYNEQFF; cdr3_nt: TGTGCCAGCAGCCAGTCGACTAGCGGATACAATGAGCAGTTCTTC
v_call: TRBV5-4; d_call: NA; clone_size: few; j_call: TRBJ1-2; cdr3_aa: CASSLVAGTNYGYTF; cdr3_nt: TGTGCCAGCAGCTTGGTGGCAGGGACTAACTATGGCTACACCTTC
v_call: TRBV12-5; d_call: TRBD1; clone_size: NA; j_call: TRBJ1-4; cdr3_aa: CASGLARLDRGNEKLFF; cdr3_nt: TGTGCTAGTGGTTTGGCACGACTTGACAGGGGAAATGAAAAACTGTTTTTT
v_call: TRBV5-1; d_call: TRBD2; clone_size: NA; j_call: TRBJ2-7; cdr3_aa: CASSLEGLADEQYF; cdr3_nt: TGCGCCAGCAGCTTGGAAGGGCTAGCGGACGAGCAGTACTTC
v_call: TRBV6-5; d_call: NA; clone_size: NA; j_call: TRBJ2-4; cdr3_aa: CASSHRGLAKNIQYF; cdr3_nt: TGTGCCAGCAGTCACCGAGGCTTAGCCAAAAACATTCAGTACTTC
v_call: TRBV6-5; d_call: NA; clone_size: NA; j_call: TRBJ2-2; cdr3_aa: CASKKRVNTGELFF; cdr3_nt: TGTGCCAGCAAGAAGCGGGTGAACACCGGGGAGCTGTTTTTT
v_call: TRBV7-9; d_call: NA; clone_size: NA; j_call: TRBJ1-2; cdr3_aa: CASSLSLARGGYTF; cdr3_nt: TGTGCCAGCAGCTTATCACTGGCCCGGGGTGGCTACACCTTC
v_call: TRBV5-4; d_call: NA; clone_size: NA; j_call: TRBJ2-5; cdr3_aa: CASSRWGGAQETQYF; cdr3_nt: TGTGCCAGCAGCCGGTGGGGGGGGGCCCAAGAGACCCAGTACTTC